This is a list of T cell receptor beta chains from one sample in a study of shared clonotypes between healthy human individuals. Libraries were prepared by immunoSEQ multiplex PCR; TCRdb keeps only in-frame clonotypes and omits some of them. The data contain 600,000 to 750,000 clones, 90% of them singletons. Sequencing was carried out using memory CD8+ T cells from PBMCs. The receptors originated from a man younger than 35 in good health. Some clones in this sample may be carry-over from other donors' samples. CDR3s include the opening cysteine and the closing phenylalanine or tryptophan. Each record gives: V gene, CDR3 protein.

TRBV7-9 | CASSFPGTGEENTEAFF
TRBV7-9 | CASSARGQETQYF
TRBV7-9 | CASDARGRETQYF
TRBV14 | CASSQGTSWDTQYF
TRBV6-4 | CANKSRFPNEKLFF
TRBV7-2 | CASSKSPGSAYEQYF
TRBV7-2 | CASSVTSGNTDTQYF
TRBV5-4 | CASSLGLVTYEQYF
TRBV27 | CASSFLGFGANVLTF
TRBV21-1 | CASIPSKVGSGPWQETQYF
TRBV7-9 | CASSSGEDYEQYF
TRBV6-6 | CASSPMPDRETYEQYF
TRBV19 | CASRGGSGYTF
TRBV4-3 | CASSQGRFYTEAFF
TRBV5-1 | CATSYWGPTGELFF
TRBV7-9 | CASSLTLTESTYEQYF
TRBV9 | CASSPISAQGAKDEQFF
TRBV28 | CASSGLGAAELDIQYF
TRBV6-5 | CASGTGILNIQYF
TRBV27 | CASSFTGYTEAFF
TRBV18 | CASSHRDSPYEQYF
TRBV6-5 | CASSVGWGTEAFF
TRBV11-2 | CASSLVPKRGGLDTQYF
TRBV13 | CASSSLAASSYNEQFF
TRBV2 | CASSEQGAGTEAFF
TRBV13 | CASSWDRDQPQHF
TRBV21-1 | CASSRGPSTNYEQYF
TRBV15 | CATGGDRESNQPQHF
TRBV6-5 | CASSYARWGDGGELFF
TRBV7-9 | CASSLSPGNTEAFF
TRBV6-6 | CASTPTGLVEAFF
TRBV28 | CASSFGQRIGNTIYF
TRBV27 | CASSPIAGGADTQYF
TRBV2 | CASRESGQGWYF
TRBV6-5 | CASSYSGDSLYEQYF
TRBV25-1 | CASSELGRFIF
TRBV6-5 | CASSWTGGGETQYF
TRBV9 | CASSVDDRGRNGELFF
TRBV4-1 | CASSQAFPPFSGNTIYF
TRBV5-1 | CASSLEWWDTYTEAFF